A single sample gave rise to the 26 T cell receptor beta chains below, sequenced in a study of cytomegalovirus exposure and HLA in healthy donors. PCR used 60 Vbeta primers and 13 Jbeta primers. TCRdb's table, derived via immunoSEQ multiplex PCR, lists solely in-frame clones and lacks some. The sample has under 150,000 clones, about four fifths seen once. The sequenced material came from PBMCs. Receptor source: a woman in her thirties or forties in good health and CMV-seropositive.

The chain employs TRBV30 and TRBJ1-5; D possibly corresponds to TRBD1 (5 bases). The CDR3 is made up of 17 amino acids. Looked up from germline, CDR1 is GTSNPN and CDR2 is SVGIG (reference sequence). V lost 0 bases and J lost 4, with 19 bases in between. CDR3 DNA: TGTGCCTGGAGTGTAGGGTCGAGTCAGGCAGGGAATCAGCCCCAGCATTTT. Translated, it gives CAWSVGSSQAGNQPQHF.

The rearrangement links TRBV15 to TRBJ1-1; 8 nucleotides align to TRBD1. The V gene end was trimmed by 4 bases and the J gene end by 4 bases; junction bases not matched to a gene: 8. The germline CDR1 and CDR2 sequences are LNHNV and YYDKDF (reference sequence). The CDR3 consists of 15 residues. The CDR3 DNA reads TGTGCCACCAGCAAGATCAGGGGGCTATTCACTGAAGCTTTCTTT. It translates to CATSKIRGLFTEAFF.

This clone was observed once. V is TRBV27 and J is TRBJ2-1, with D possibly being TRBD1 (7 bases). Per the germline V gene, CDR1 is MNHEY and CDR2 is SMNVEV (reference sequence). The length of the CDR3 is 16 residues. V was cut by 4 bases and J by 3 bases, with 16 bases left in between. The CDR3 DNA follows: TGTGCCAGCAGTTCCTCAACAGGGGAGGTCTACAATGAGCAGTTCTTC. Protein sequence: CASSSSTGEVYNEQFF.

Concerning this clone: The identical CDR3 is also encoded by other nucleotide sequences in the sample. This chain connects TRBV4-1 to TRBJ2-2; 8 bases fit TRBD2. Germline V gene sequence: CDR1 MGHRA, CDR2 YSYEKL. This CDR3 is 16 amino acids long. V gave up 1 base and J gave up 4 bases; unmatched junction bases: 5. The chain's CDR3 is CASSQAAGAGTGELFF. The CDR3 nucleotides are TGCGCCAGCAGCCAAGCAGCGGGAGCGGGCACCGGGGAGCTGTTTTTT.

The chain recombines TRBV5-6 with TRBJ1-5, with no clear D. Trimming took 4 bases from V and 8 from J, leaving 13 bases between them. The CDR3 covers 13 residues. Germline CDR1 SGHDT, CDR2 YYEEEE. This chain's CDR3 is CASSRRRGEPQHF. The CDR3 DNA follows: TGTGCCAGCAGCCGCCGACGCGGTGAGCCCCAGCATTTT.

This chain joins TRBV18 and TRBJ1-2; 9 bases agree with TRBD1. Germline trimming cut 2 bases from V and 6 bases from J; bases unmatched to any gene: 4. The CDR3 is made up of 14 amino acids. The germline V gene encodes CDR1 KGHSH and CDR2 LQKENI. CDR3 residues: CASSPGTGQNGYTF. CDR3 in DNA: TGTGCCAGCTCACCAGGGACAGGGCAAAATGGCTACACCTTC.

This clone was seen more than once but under ten times. This rearrangement joins TRBV5-1 to TRBJ2-5, with TRBD2 as a possible D gene (6 bases). Germline V gives CDR1 SGHRS, CDR2 YFSETQ. This CDR3 region has 13 residues. V gave up 4 bases and J gave up 4 bases, with 11 bases separating them. The CDR3 region has the DNA TGCGCCAGCAGCACAGGAGGGGTAGAGACCCAGTACTTC. It codes for CASSTGGVETQYF. Looking up the rest from reference TRBV5-1 and TRBJ2-5 gives the full variable domain: KAGVTQTPRYLIKTRGQQVTLSCSPISGHRSVSWYQQTPGQGLQFLFEYFSETQRNKGNFPGRFSGRQFSNSRSEMNVSTLELGDSALYLCASSTGGVETQYFGPGTRLLVL.

The chain employs TRBV19 and TRBJ2-7, with 8 bases matching TRBD1. Germline V gives CDR1 LNHDA, CDR2 SQIVND (reference sequence). The CDR3 totals 14 residues. V shed 7 bases, J shed 5 bases, and the junction held 10 bases outside the gene matches. This CDR3 reads CASTTGGRRDEQYF. The CDR3 coding sequence is TGTGCCAGTACAACAGGGGGTCGACGGGACGAGCAGTACTTC.

The rearrangement joins TRBV5-4 to TRBJ2-6, with D tentatively TRBD1 (5 bases). The CDR3 totals 13 residues. V was cut by 3 bases and J by 5 bases, with 6 bases left in between. Germline CDR1 SGHNT, CDR2 YYREEE (reference sequence). CDR3 residues: CASSSDRANVLTF. The DNA for the CDR3 is TGTGCCAGCAGCTCGGACAGGGCCAACGTCCTGACTTTC.

The V call is TRBV27, the J call TRBJ1-1; 7 bases line up with TRBD1. Unmatched junction bases numbered 11, after V lost 8 bases and J lost 2 bases. CDR1 is MNHEY, CDR2 SMNVEV, per germline (reference sequence). This CDR3 has 15 residues. Here the CDR3 reads CASSLQGDLNTEAFF. The CDR3 nucleotides are TGTGCCAGCTCACTCCAGGGGGACCTAAACACTGAAGCTTTCTTT.

The rearrangement joins TRBV11-2 to TRBJ2-3; 7 bases are shared with TRBD2. Per the germline V gene, CDR1 is SGHAT and CDR2 is FQNNGV. The CDR3 runs to 16 residues. After removal of 8 bases from V and 4 bases from J, the junction contained 15 bases not matched to a gene. The chain's CDR3 is CASHRPTGGRADTQYF. CDR3 nucleotides: TGTGCCAGCCACCGCCCGACGGGAGGTAGGGCAGATACGCAGTATTTT.

The CDR3 loop is CASSYSRSGDTEAFF. In DNA form, the CDR3 reads TGTGCCAGCAGTTACTCCCGGTCCGGGGACACTGAAGCTTTCTTT. The V call is TRBV6-6, the J call TRBJ1-1; D unclear. The CDR3 extends over 15 amino acids. With 0 bases removed from V and 3 bases from J, the gap between germline ends came to 11 bases. Germline values: CDR1 MNHNY, CDR2 SVGAGI (reference sequence).

This chain joins TRBV6-5 and TRBJ1-5; possibly TRBD1 for D (5 bases). The CDR3 is 14 residues long. From germline, CDR1 is MNHEY and CDR2 SVGAGI. Trimming took off 2 bases at V and 7 bases at J, with 12 bases between the two ends. In nucleotides, the CDR3 is TGTGCCAGCAGTTACGGCAGGGTCGGACAGCCCCAGCATTTT. Its translation is CASSYGRVGQPQHF.

The chain combines TRBV5-1 with TRBJ1-4; D is ambiguous. Trimming cost V 1 base and J 8 bases, with 15 bases left between them. The germline gives CDR1 SGHRS, CDR2 YFSETQ. The CDR3 consists of 15 residues. For the CDR3, the DNA is TGCGCCAGCAGCTTGCCTGAGCCCTCTATCGAAAAACTGTTTTTT. It encodes CASSLPEPSIEKLFF.

This clone was counted between two and nine times. A junction end diverges from the germline sequence, so it may reflect a read error. The chain employs TRBV7-9 and TRBJ2-1, with TRBD2 matching over 12 bases. The CDR3 has 17 residues. Germline CDR1 is SEHNR and CDR2 is FQNEAQ (reference sequence). The CDR3 DNA reads as TGTTCCAGCAGCTTAAAAGGGGGACTAGCGGGCTACAATGAGCAGTTCTTC. It is translated as CSSSLKGGLAGYNEQFF.

The rearrangement links TRBV18 to TRBJ1-1; D not certain. The CDR3 contains 12 residues. Trimming removed 7 bases from V and 2 bases from J, with 8 bases in between. Germline V CDR1 and CDR2: KGHSH, LQKENI. DNA for the CDR3: TGTGCCAGCTTAGCCGGCAACACTGAAGCTTTCTTT. Protein sequence: CASLAGNTEAFF.

The chain uses TRBV2 and TRBJ2-2, with 8 bases lining up with TRBD2. V shed 9 bases, J shed 5 bases, and the junction held 11 bases outside the gene matches. In germline, CDR1 is SNHLY, CDR2 FYNNEI. This CDR3 is 15 amino acids long. The CDR3 is CASKKRGSGTGELFF. The CDR3 DNA is TGTGCCAGTAAAAAGCGGGGGTCGGGGACCGGGGAGCTGTTTTTT.

V usage is TRBV5-6 and J usage is TRBJ2-2; D unclear. V dropped 3 bases and J dropped 4 bases, with 13 bases sitting between them. Germline assignment: CDR1 SGHDT and CDR2 YYEEEE. This CDR3 is 15 amino acids long. CDR3 residues: CASSSTETFTGELFF. In DNA form, the CDR3 reads TGTGCCAGCAGCTCGACGGAGACCTTCACCGGGGAGCTGTTTTTT.

This sequence joins TRBV11-2 and TRBJ2-1; D might be TRBD1 (6 bases). CDR3 length: 15 residues. Germline-derived CDR1 and CDR2 are SGHAT and FQNNGV. Trimming removed 1 base at V and 6 bases at J, with 13 bases between. CDR3 region: CASSLGWGLINEQFF. The CDR3 DNA follows: TGTGCCAGCAGCTTAGGATGGGGGCTAATCAATGAGCAGTTCTTC.

This clone was observed a single time. The rearrangement links TRBV7-9 to TRBJ2-5, with TRBD2 matching over 7 bases. V lost 1 base to trimming and J lost 5 bases; unmatched junction nucleotides: 7. The CDR3 extends over 15 amino acids. Germline values: CDR1 SEHNR, CDR2 FQNEAQ (reference sequence). The CDR3 nucleotides read TGTGCCAGCAGCTTAGGAGGTCGGGGGGTCGAGACCCAGTACTTC. Amino acid sequence: CASSLGGRGVETQYF.

V is TRBV7-2 and J is TRBJ2-7; perhaps TRBD2 as D (5 bases). Per the germline V gene, CDR1 is SGHTA and CDR2 is FQGNSA. Between the trimmed V and J ends, which lost 2 bases and 2 bases, there was a span of 13 bases. This CDR3 has 15 residues. The CDR3 sequence is CASSLSRGSTYEQYF. CDR3 sequence (DNA): TGTGCCAGCAGCTTAAGTCGTGGGAGTACCTACGAGCAGTACTTC.

A note on this clone: The DNA is omitted, as the CDR3 cannot be located on it reliably, and the CDR3 follows TCRdb's listing. The J gene is TRBJ2-1, the V gene TRBV12-1; TRBD1, the table's D call, was not compared with the DNA. TRBV12-1 represents a pseudogene. Counting both end residues, the CDR3 totals 15 amino acids. The CDR3 is CASSFWGQGSPEQFF.

The V call is TRBV10-3, the J call TRBJ2-1; TRBD2 aligns across 7 bases. Germline V gene lookup returns CDR1 ENHRY and CDR2 SYGVKD. The CDR3 totals 17 residues. J gave up 7 bases and V 2 bases, and 14 bases lay outside the gene matches. The chain's CDR3 is CAISEPGGAGAGNEQFF. The CDR3, as DNA: TGTGCCATCAGTGAGCCGGGTGGGGCGGGAGCCGGGAATGAGCAGTTCTTC.

This clone was detected only a few times. The chain carries TRBV7-3 and TRBJ2-3; 8 nucleotides agree with TRBD1. CDR1 is SGHTA and CDR2 is FQGTGA in the germline V gene. This CDR3 region has 15 residues. V was pared by 5 bases and J by 2 bases, with 6 bases of the junction left unmatched. CDR3 in DNA: TGTGCCAGCAGCCAGGGACAGGCCGACACAGATACGCAGTATTTT. Its translation is CASSQGQADTDTQYF. Looking up the rest from reference TRBV7-3 and TRBJ2-3 gives the full variable domain: GAGVSQTPSNKVTEKGKYVELRCDPISGHTALYWYRQSLGQGPEFLIYFQGTGAADDSGLPNDRFFAVRPEGSVSTLKIQRTERGDSAVYLCASSQGQADTDTQYFGPGTRLTVL.

The rearrangement links TRBV5-1 to TRBJ2-5, with TRBD2 matching 7 bases. Germline V gene data show CDR1 as SGHRS and CDR2 as YFSETQ. V shed 0 bases, J shed 5 bases, and the junction held 13 bases outside the gene matches. The CDR3 sequence is 17 residues long. This chain's CDR3 is CASSLEGWAGVQETQYF. The CDR3 DNA reads TGCGCCAGCAGCTTGGAGGGTTGGGCGGGAGTCCAGGAGACCCAGTACTTC.

The chain carries TRBV2 and TRBJ2-3; 10 nucleotides agree with TRBD2. CDR3 length: 15 residues. V lost 4 bases, J lost 4 bases, and 5 bases stayed unmatched. CDR1 SNHLY and CDR2 FYNNEI come from the germline V gene. The CDR3 sequence: CASSVGLAGADTQYF. Here the CDR3 DNA reads TGTGCCAGCAGTGTCGGCCTAGCGGGAGCAGATACGCAGTATTTT. The full variable domain, its missing parts supplied by reference TRBV2 and TRBJ2-3, is EPEVTQTPSHQVTQMGQEVILRCVPISNHLYFYWYRQILGQKVEFLVSFYNNEISEKSEIFDDQFSVERPDGSNFTLKIRSTKLEDSAMYFCASSVGLAGADTQYFGPGTRLTVL.